The present TCR beta chain was sequenced within a study of CXCR3-negative and CXCR3-positive naive CD8 T cells. The authors prepared UMI-labeled TRB cDNA libraries by 5' RACE. After re-calling the 5' RACE reads, TCRdb lists one entry per CDR3 protein, DNA absent. Its table lists 50,000 to 65,000 distinct CDR3 sequences. Germline CDR1 reads SQVTM; CDR2 reads ANQGSEA. This CDR3 region has 16 residues. The sequencing input was naive CXCR3- CD8+ T cells from blood. Indicated subset: CD45RO-CCR7+CD27+CD95- naive CD8+ T cells lacking CXCR3 (TNR3-). This sequence joins TRBV29-1 and TRBJ2-3; the TCRdb D gene call, TRBD1, has no DNA to confirm it. The sequence derives from a human donor in good health. Some clones in this sample may be carry-over from other donors' samples. CDR3 protein: CSARSAWGASTDTQYF.